This T cell receptor (beta chain) was retrieved from a study of CD8+CD57+ T cells in acquired aplastic anemia. In the study overall: Mean DNA quantity obtained from sorted CD4+ and CD8+ cells was about 3 ug. Study observations and caveats: Both patients and controls carried the same twenty-nine CD8+ CDR3 sequences.

TCR beta VDJ and CDR3 profiling used genomic DNA as template. Via MiXCR, TCRdb re-called the reads, giving one row per CDR3 protein. The sample has around 170,000 distinct CDR3 sequences; about three fifths are singletons. Regarding this clonotype: Antigen specificity is unknown.

Germline V gives CDR1 SGHVS, CDR2 FQNEAQ. This CDR3 comprises 14 residues. Trimming took off 2 bases at V and 0 bases at J, with 8 bases between the two ends. The specimen sequenced was sorted CD4+, CD8+, or CD8+CD57+ T cells (not recorded which) from PBMCs. The clonotype was recovered from a human donor in good health. The gene calls are TRBV7-8 and TRBJ2-7, with no clear D. Written as DNA, the CDR3 is TGTGCCAGCAGCTTAAATGCCGGCTCCTACGAGCAGTACTTC. Protein: CASSLNAGSYEQYF.